Listed here are 27 T cell receptor beta chains from one sample, sequenced in a study of T cells in localized non-small cell lung cancer (TCRdb year 2020). Library prep was done by the immunoSEQ multiplex PCR assay. TCRdb obtained this table from immuneACCESS and retained in-frame rearrangements with V and J assigned. These tables miss some clones; where compared with another copy, unresolved V genes account for less than half of the shortfall, and the remainder is unexplained. The sample includes about 35,000 clones, with 85% to 95% observed a single time. The top ten clonotypes cover 12% of the sample. Here the sequenced sample was peripheral blood mononuclear cells, taken before any cancer treatment. Receptors originate from a female donor of 60 years or more with stage II lung adenocarcinoma.

The genes are TRBV9 and TRBJ2-1; 9 bases are shared with TRBD2. Germline V gene sequence: CDR1 SGDLS, CDR2 YYNGEE. This CDR3 contains 15 residues. The V segment lost 0 bases and the J segment 7 bases; nucleotides outside the gene matches: 5. CDR3 nucleotides: TGTGCCAGCAGCGTAGCCGGGACTAGCTCAAATGAGCAGTTCTTC. Translation gives CASSVAGTSSNEQFF.

This chain connects TRBV15 to TRBJ1-2, with 8 bases matching TRBD1. The CDR3 loop spans 14 amino acids. Germline loops: CDR1 LNHNV, CDR2 YYDKDF (reference sequence). V dropped 1 base and J dropped 4; count of bases not matched to a gene: 2. CDR3 sequence reads: CATSRAGTGYGYTF. As DNA, the CDR3 is TGTGCCACCAGCAGAGCCGGGACAGGCTATGGCTACACCTTC.

The gene calls are TRBV19 and TRBJ2-7, with D possibly matching TRBD2 (6 bases). This CDR3 region has 14 residues. V lost 3 bases and J 6 bases, leaving 15 bases between the germline ends. Germline CDR1 is LNHDA and CDR2 is SQIVND (reference sequence). The chain's CDR3 is CASSMTDVGGEQYF. Written as DNA, the CDR3 is TGTGCCAGTAGTATGACGGACGTCGGGGGCGAGCAGTACTTC.

This clone came up a few times. This chain uses TRBV5-1 with TRBJ1-4; TRBD1 agrees at 7 bases. The CDR3 totals 14 residues. CDR1 is SGHRS, CDR2 YFSETQ, per germline. V lost 4 bases to trimming and J lost 8 bases; unmatched junction nucleotides: 8. CDR3 nucleotides: TGCGCCAGCAGCGCCGGGACAGTAGGAGAAAAACTGTTTTTT. It yields the protein CASSAGTVGEKLFF.

V usage is TRBV19 and J usage is TRBJ2-7; 7 bases are a match to TRBD1. The CDR3 is 13 amino acids. Trimming took 5 bases from V and 1 from J; bases not matched to a gene: 2. The germline V gene encodes CDR1 LNHDA and CDR2 SQIVND (reference sequence). The DNA for the CDR3 is TGTGCCAGTAGTGACAGGGATTCCTACGAGCAGTACTTC. As protein: CASSDRDSYEQYF.

This clone was seen a single time. The V and J genes are TRBV5-1 and TRBJ2-1, with D possibly TRBD2 on 7 matching bases. CDR1 SGHRS and CDR2 YFSETQ come from the germline V gene. Trimming removed 4 bases at V and 7 bases at J, with 15 bases between. This CDR3 is 14 amino acids long. CDR3 nucleotides: TGCGCCAGCAGCAGGACGGGGGGCGGGAATGAGCAGTTCTTC. This encodes CASSRTGGGNEQFF.

The sample holds one count of this clone. V is TRBV5-5 and J is TRBJ2-5; D is possibly TRBD1 or TRBD2 (6 bases each). V was pared by 2 bases and J by 2 bases, with 13 bases between. Germline V CDR1 and CDR2: SGHKS, YYEKEE (reference sequence). The CDR3 spans 15 residues. The CDR3 DNA sequence: TGTGCCAGCAGCTTAGTGGGGGGCACGCAAGAGACCCAGTACTTC. It is translated as CASSLVGGTQETQYF. The full variable domain, its missing parts supplied by reference TRBV5-5 and TRBJ2-5, is DAGVTQSPTHLIKTRGQQVTLRCSPISGHKSVSWYQQVLGQGPQFIFQYYEKEERGRGNFPDRFSARQFPNYSSELNVNALLLGDSALYLCASSLVGGTQETQYFGPGTRLLVL.

The chain uses TRBV5-1 and TRBJ2-2; a weak D match, TRBD1 (5 bases). CDR1 SGHRS and CDR2 YFSETQ come from the germline V gene. Between the trimmed V and J ends, which lost 2 bases and 1 base, there was a span of 6 bases. The CDR3 runs 14 residues. For the CDR3, the DNA is TGCGCCAGCAGCTTTGGACAGAACACCGGGGAGCTGTTTTTT. Encoded protein: CASSFGQNTGELFF.

The chain employs TRBV18 and TRBJ2-2; 9 bases match TRBD1. The CDR3 is 15 amino acids. Trimming cost V 3 bases and J 7 bases; bases outside gene matches: 6. From germline, CDR1 is KGHSH and CDR2 LQKENI. DNA of the CDR3: TGTGCCAGCTCACCCTTGGGACAGGGAAACGGGGAGCTGTTTTTT. It is translated as CASSPLGQGNGELFF. The full variable domain, rest sourced from reference TRBV18 and TRBJ2-2, is NAGVMQNPRHLVRRRGQEARLRCSPMKGHSHVYWYRQLPEEGLKFMVYLQKENIIDESGMPKERFSAEFPKEGPSILRIQQVVRGDSAAYFCASSPLGQGNGELFFGEGSRLTVL.

DNA for the CDR3: TGCGCCAGCAGCCAAGGGCGGGGGACCGGGGAGCTGTTTTTT. Translating it yields CASSQGRGTGELFF. The genes are TRBV4-3 and TRBJ2-2, with 7 bases identical to TRBD2. This CDR3 spans 14 amino acids. The trim removed 1 base at V and 5 bases at J, leaving 1 base unmatched. Looked up from germline, CDR1 is LGHNA and CDR2 is YSLEER.

This sequence joins TRBV9 and TRBJ2-2, with 9 positions matching TRBD2. V lost 0 bases and J lost 5; bases outside the gene matches: 5. This CDR3 comprises 16 residues. The germline CDR1 and CDR2 sequences are SGDLS and YYNGEE. The CDR3 region is CASSVGAGGPTGELFF. The CDR3 DNA sequence: TGTGCCAGCAGCGTAGGAGCGGGGGGCCCAACCGGGGAGCTGTTTTTT.

This chain links TRBV2 with TRBJ2-3; a weak D match, TRBD1 (6 bases). Deletions cut 4 bases from V and 1 base from J, with 9 bases between. The V gene's germline CDR1 is SNHLY and CDR2 FYNNEI. The CDR3 spans 14 residues. In DNA form, the CDR3 reads TGTGCCAGCAGTGTCGACAGGCGCACAGATACGCAGTATTTT. Its translation is CASSVDRRTDTQYF. Filled out from reference TRBV2 and TRBJ2-3, the complete variable domain reads EPEVTQTPSHQVTQMGQEVILRCVPISNHLYFYWYRQILGQKVEFLVSFYNNEISEKSEIFDDQFSVERPDGSNFTLKIRSTKLEDSAMYFCASSVDRRTDTQYFGPGTRLTVL.

The chain couples TRBV7-2 to TRBJ1-1, with D tentatively TRBD1 (6 bases). The V gene lost 8 bases and the J gene lost 1 base, with 11 bases spanning the gap. Per the germline V gene, CDR1 is SGHTA and CDR2 is FQGNSA. The CDR3 is made up of 13 amino acids. The CDR3 DNA sequence: TGTGCCAGCCGCGGGGGACAGAACACTGAAGCTTTCTTT. This gives the protein CASRGGQNTEAFF.

The chain is built from TRBV18 and TRBJ1-5; D remains ambiguous. CDR1 and CDR2 (germline): KGHSH, LQKENI. The CDR3 runs 16 residues. The ends were cut back, 0 bases at V and 1 base at J, with 10 bases in the middle. The CDR3 DNA sequence: TGTGCCAGCTCACCACCAGGGCCCAGGAGCAATCAGCCCCAGCATTTT. Encoded protein: CASSPPGPRSNQPQHF.

The chain links TRBV2 to TRBJ1-4; D is unclear. CDR1 and CDR2 from the germline V gene are SNHLY and FYNNEI. The ends were cut back, 5 bases at V and 8 bases at J, with 6 bases in the middle. CDR3 length equals 11 residues. This CDR3 reads CASSQGEKLFF. In nucleotides, the CDR3 is TGTGCCAGCAGTCAAGGGGAAAAACTGTTTTTT.

The rearrangement uses TRBV7-9 and TRBJ1-2; 7 bases match TRBD1. The CDR3 sequence is 14 residues long. Germline V gives CDR1 SEHNR, CDR2 FQNEAQ (reference sequence). V shed 6 bases and J 3 bases; nucleotides not matched to a gene: 7. The CDR3 region is CASSNSQGDYGYTF. CDR3 in DNA: TGTGCCAGCAGTAATTCTCAGGGGGACTATGGCTACACCTTC. Full variable domain (outside the CDR3, taken from reference TRBV7-9 and TRBJ1-2): DTGVSQNPRHKITKRGQNVTFRCDPISEHNRLYWYRQTLGQGPEFLTYFQNEAQLEKSRLLSDRFSAERPKGSFSTLEIQRTEQGDSAMYLCASSNSQGDYGYTFGSGTRLTVV.

This clone appeared once. J is TRBJ1-1 and V is TRBV29-1; D remains unclear. The germline gives CDR1 SQVTM, CDR2 ANQGSEA. This CDR3 contains 13 residues. V lost 3 bases and J 1 base, leaving 9 bases between the germline ends. The CDR3 here is CSVEQWRNTEAFF. Written as DNA, the CDR3 is TGCAGCGTTGAGCAGTGGAGGAACACTGAAGCTTTCTTT.

This clone was observed a single time. The gene calls are TRBV7-2 and TRBJ2-1, with D perhaps matching TRBD1 (5 bases). Between the trimmed V and J ends, which lost 6 bases and 4 bases, there was a span of 7 bases. The CDR3 is 12 residues long. Germline CDR1 is SGHTA and CDR2 is FQGNSA. CDR3 sequence (DNA): TGTGCCAGCAGAACAGGATACAATGAGCAGTTCTTC. Translation gives CASRTGYNEQFF.

The V and J genes are TRBV27 and TRBJ1-3, with a tentative D call TRBD1 (5 bases). Germline CDR1 and CDR2: MNHEY and SMNVEV (reference sequence). This CDR3 comprises 15 residues. The V gene lost 4 bases and the J gene lost 0 bases, with 10 bases spanning the gap. The CDR3 DNA is TGTGCCAGCAGTTACGACAGAACCTCTGGAAACACCATATATTTT. This translates into CASSYDRTSGNTIYF.

This clone was detected once. The chain uses TRBV10-3 and TRBJ2-7; no definite D call. This CDR3 region has 13 residues. V was cut by 2 bases and J by 3 bases, with 8 bases left in between. Germline loops: CDR1 ENHRY, CDR2 SYGVKD. CDR3 sequence: CAISENLDYEQYF. The CDR3 region has the DNA TGTGCCATCAGTGAGAATCTGGACTACGAGCAGTACTTC.

The rearrangement links TRBV5-1 to TRBJ2-2, with D uncertain. The CDR3 runs to 14 residues. In germline, CDR1 is SGHRS, CDR2 YFSETQ. V was clipped by 0 bases and J by 1 base, with 4 bases between them. CDR3 region: CASSLVGNTGELFF. DNA of the CDR3: TGCGCCAGCAGCTTGGTAGGGAACACCGGGGAGCTGTTTTTT.

The chain joins TRBV6-6 to TRBJ2-5; the match to TRBD2 covers 13 bases. The CDR3 loop spans 15 amino acids. Germline CDR1 MNHNY, CDR2 SVGAGI (reference sequence). V gave up 4 bases and J gave up 4 bases; unmatched junction bases: 3. CDR3 region: CASSSTSGGRETQYF. CDR3 in DNA: TGTGCCAGCAGTTCGACTAGCGGGGGGCGAGAGACCCAGTACTTC.

This chain links TRBV2 with TRBJ2-5, with D perhaps TRBD1 or TRBD2 (5 bases each). Looked up from germline, CDR1 is SNHLY and CDR2 is FYNNEI. The CDR3 has 14 residues. The V gene lost 3 bases and the J gene lost 5 bases, with 13 bases spanning the gap. The CDR3 sequence is CASSERGVPETQYF. The CDR3 region has the DNA TGTGCCAGCAGTGAGAGAGGGGTGCCGGAGACCCAGTACTTC. The entire variable domain, with the rest obtained from reference TRBV2 and TRBJ2-5, is as follows: EPEVTQTPSHQVTQMGQEVILRCVPISNHLYFYWYRQILGQKVEFLVSFYNNEISEKSEIFDDQFSVERPDGSNFTLKIRSTKLEDSAMYFCASSERGVPETQYFGPGTRLLVL.

The rearrangement joins TRBV4-3 to TRBJ1-2, with no clear D. The V end was cut by 4 bases, the J end by 0 bases, with 18 bases between. CDR1 LGHNA and CDR2 YSLEER come from the germline V gene. CDR3 length: 17 residues. The CDR3: CASSRAASAAANYGYTF. The CDR3 DNA reads TGCGCCAGCAGCCGGGCGGCGTCGGCAGCCGCTAACTATGGCTACACCTTC.

V usage is TRBV5-4 and J usage is TRBJ1-1; D unresolved. Germline loops: CDR1 SGHNT, CDR2 YYREEE (reference sequence). Deletions cut 0 bases from V and 0 bases from J, with 9 bases between. The CDR3 sequence is 15 residues long. The CDR3 reads CASSLEGDLNTEAFF. In nucleotides, the CDR3 is TGTGCCAGCAGCTTGGAAGGAGATTTGAACACTGAAGCTTTCTTT.

V and J are TRBV5-1 and TRBJ2-3; TRBD2 agrees at 12 bases. The V gene end was trimmed by 4 bases and the J gene end by 4 bases; junction bases not matched to a gene: 10. The germline gives CDR1 SGHRS, CDR2 YFSETQ. The CDR3 spans 17 residues. The CDR3: CASSARTSGTRPDTQYF. DNA of the CDR3: TGCGCCAGCAGCGCACGGACTAGCGGGACCCGTCCAGATACGCAGTATTTT. The entire variable domain, with the rest obtained from reference TRBV5-1 and TRBJ2-3, is as follows: KAGVTQTPRYLIKTRGQQVTLSCSPISGHRSVSWYQQTPGQGLQFLFEYFSETQRNKGNFPGRFSGRQFSNSRSEMNVSTLELGDSALYLCASSARTSGTRPDTQYFGPGTRLTVL.

V usage is TRBV2 and J usage is TRBJ1-2, with D tentatively TRBD1 (5 bases). The CDR3 is 14 residues long. Deletions cut 1 base from V and 4 bases from J, with 10 bases between. CDR1 is SNHLY and CDR2 is FYNNEI in the germline V gene. The CDR3 loop is CASSEGSGFYGYTF. CDR3 in DNA: TGTGCCAGCAGTGAAGGTTCAGGGTTCTATGGCTACACCTTC.